This T cell receptor (beta chain) was recorded in a study of blood T cell repertoires in COVID-19. At the level of the study: COVID-19 samples from acute and convalescent phases originated in the United States, Italy and Spain. PBMCs, B-cell-depleted T cells, or T cells provided the cDNA or gDNA that made up the material.

Patients from Seattle were sampled longitudinally, starting during active infection. Authors' data handling: Cell counts per sample came from amplifying reference gene primers. Profiling relied on immunoSEQ multiplex PCR, and the TCRdb table lists in-frame clones only, not all of them. V and J calls and clone size are those listed in that table; D and trimming were worked out from the DNA. In the table there are approximately 80,000 clones, over 75% of which are singletons. The clonotype comes from a woman of 80 years or more with COVID-19, enrolled during active disease. Sequencing was performed on peripheral blood.

The CDR3 DNA sequence: TGTGCCAGCAGCTTAGATTACGGGAAGTCTGAGCAGTTCTTC. This sequence encodes CASSLDYGKSEQFF. This chain connects TRBV11-2 to TRBJ2-1; D perhaps matches TRBD2 (5 bases). Germline V gives CDR1 SGHAT, CDR2 FQNNGV. This CDR3 is built from 14 residues. The V and J ends lost 0 bases and 9 bases respectively, with 12 bases between them.